This TCR beta chain originates from a study of beta chain features in type 1 diabetes. This CDR3 is built from 16 residues. Trimming pared 1 base from V and 3 bases from J, leaving 16 bases between. CDR1 and CDR2 (germline): MNHNS, SASEGT. Study-level results: Researchers report that Type 1 diabetes patients had moderately but significantly shorter TCRB CDR3s across all four CD4+ subsets.

As for this clone: Antigen unknown.

Expressed TCRB transcripts were sequenced because the isolated RNA had all been reverse transcribed beforehand. Clones were read by immunoSEQ multiplex PCR, and TCRdb kept only the in-frame ones, dropping some. The table has hundreds of thousands of clones, approximately 10% seen once. This TCR was recovered from a man in his thirties or forties with type 1 diabetes. V gene TRBV6-1 combines with J gene TRBJ2-7; D may be TRBD2 (6 bases). The sample consisted of naive CD4+ T cells from blood. The CDR3 loop is CASSEEPGLSFYEQYF. The CDR3 nucleotides read TGTGCCAGCAGTGAAGAACCGGGACTTTCCTTCTACGAGCAGTACTTC.